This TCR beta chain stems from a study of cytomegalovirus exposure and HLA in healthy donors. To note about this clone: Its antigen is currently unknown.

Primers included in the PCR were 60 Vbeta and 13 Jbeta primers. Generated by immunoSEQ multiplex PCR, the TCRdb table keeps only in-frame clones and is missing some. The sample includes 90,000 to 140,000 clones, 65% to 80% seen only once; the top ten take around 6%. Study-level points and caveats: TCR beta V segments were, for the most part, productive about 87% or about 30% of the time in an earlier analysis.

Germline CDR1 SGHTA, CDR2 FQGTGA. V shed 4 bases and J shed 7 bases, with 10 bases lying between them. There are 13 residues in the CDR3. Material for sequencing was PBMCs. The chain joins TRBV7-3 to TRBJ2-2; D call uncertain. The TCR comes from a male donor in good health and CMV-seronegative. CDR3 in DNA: TGTGCCAGCAGCTCCCAAGCTGGCGGGGAGCTGTTTTTT. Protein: CASSSQAGGELFF.